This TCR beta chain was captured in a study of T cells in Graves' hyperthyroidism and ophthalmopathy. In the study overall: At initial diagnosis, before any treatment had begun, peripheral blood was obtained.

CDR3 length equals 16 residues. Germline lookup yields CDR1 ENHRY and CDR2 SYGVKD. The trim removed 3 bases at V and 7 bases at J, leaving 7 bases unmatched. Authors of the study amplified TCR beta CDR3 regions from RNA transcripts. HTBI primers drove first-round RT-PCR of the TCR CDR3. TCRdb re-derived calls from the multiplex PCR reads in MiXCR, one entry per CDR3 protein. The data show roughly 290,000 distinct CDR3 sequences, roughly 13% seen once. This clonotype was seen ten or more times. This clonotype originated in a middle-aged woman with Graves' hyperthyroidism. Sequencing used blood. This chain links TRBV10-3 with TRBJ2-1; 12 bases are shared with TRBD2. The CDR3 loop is CAISDPGLAGFNEQFF. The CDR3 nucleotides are TGTGCCATCAGTGACCCCGGACTAGCGGGGTTTAATGAGCAGTTCTTC.